These T cell receptor beta chains were read from a single sample in a study of shared clonotypes between healthy human individuals. Clones were read by immunoSEQ multiplex PCR, and TCRdb kept only the in-frame ones, dropping some. The sample records around 1,000,000 clones, about 80% being singletons. Sample: memory CD4+ T cells from PBMCs. Receptor source: a man aged 18 to 29 in good health. Some clones in this sample may be carry-over from other donors' samples. The conserved cysteine and the conserved F or W are not part of the CDR3 here.

len | v_gene | CDR3aa
14 | TRBV6-1 | ASSERTSGRQETQY
11 | TRBV5-1 | ASSLDRNTEAF
11 | TRBV6-4 | ASSEQLYNEQF
14 | TRBV2 | ASSGTSGRAGNEQF
12 | TRBV4-2 | ASSQDRSNQPQH
11 | TRBV5-4 | ASSLDRNQPQH
13 | TRBV18 | ASSPLGQINEKLF
14 | TRBV2 | ASSDLDRVKGYGYT
12 | TRBV2 | ASSRQGSTGELF
12 | TRBV11-2 | ASSIGTAEETQY
13 | TRBV7-6 | ASSPEGGKGDEQY
12 | TRBV5-6 | ASSLSGAPDTQY
14 | TRBV27 | ASSLLGVGSGNTIY
10 | TRBV28 | ASRGAGQPQH
12 | TRBV11-1 | ASSRLRGGDTQY
13 | TRBV6-6 | ASSYSEVRGLEQY
15 | TRBV5-6 | ASSSGRIEGSNSPLH
12 | TRBV11-2 | ASSLGLAGNIQY
10 | TRBV7-3 | ASSLKGETQY
16 | TRBV10-1 | ASSSDGDRVTLWDEQY
11 | TRBV19 | ASSINRVDTQY
11 | TRBV23-1 | ARGGTDLYEQY
10 | TRBV29-1 | SVGQRDTEAF
10 | TRBV29-1 | SVVGDPETQY
13 | TRBV9 | ASSVTGGSSYEQY
10 | TRBV5-4 | ASSFLTDTQY
15 | TRBV11-2 | ASSSGLAGASTDTQY
12 | TRBV6-1 | ASSALRSSYEQY
13 | TRBV7-6 | ASSLAPRYTGELF
13 | TRBV6-5 | ASSEGGAQSYEQY
12 | TRBV18 | ASSPRGTTTEAF
9 | TRBV28 | ASSGPREQY
11 | TRBV28 | ASSLRVNYGYT
14 | TRBV29-1 | SVDGLAERSYNERF
12 | TRBV30 | TWRTGISSYEQY
13 | TRBV6-5 | ASSYSIQGTTEAF
12 | TRBV9 | ASSADRGLNEQY
11 | TRBV5-1 | ASSLSTQGEQF
12 | TRBV15 | ATSRGRDSLAQH
11 | TRBV7-6 | ASSLFGFYEQY
14 | TRBV7-8 | ASSSSRTVPSYEQY
12 | TRBV28 | ASSLFGTVYEQY